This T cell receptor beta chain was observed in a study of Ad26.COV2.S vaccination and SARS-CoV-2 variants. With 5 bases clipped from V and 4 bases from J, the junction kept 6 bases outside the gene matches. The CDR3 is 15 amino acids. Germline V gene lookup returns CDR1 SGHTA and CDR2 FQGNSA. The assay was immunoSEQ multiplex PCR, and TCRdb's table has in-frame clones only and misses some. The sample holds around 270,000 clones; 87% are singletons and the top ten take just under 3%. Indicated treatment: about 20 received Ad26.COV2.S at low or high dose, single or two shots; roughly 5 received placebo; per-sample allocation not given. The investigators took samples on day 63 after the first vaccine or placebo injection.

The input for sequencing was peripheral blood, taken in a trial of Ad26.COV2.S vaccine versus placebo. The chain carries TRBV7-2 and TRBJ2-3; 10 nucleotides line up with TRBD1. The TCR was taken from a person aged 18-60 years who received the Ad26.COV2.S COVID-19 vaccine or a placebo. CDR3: CASSTTGQGPDTQYF. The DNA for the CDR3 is TGTGCCAGCAGCACTACGGGACAGGGGCCAGATACGCAGTATTTT.